This TCR beta chain was recorded in a study of blood T cells in healthy people across ages. With each sample, at least 5.5 micrograms of total RNA were extracted. The ends were cut back, 7 bases at V and 6 bases at J, with 18 bases in the middle. The CDR3 is 13 residues long. The germline CDR1 and CDR2 sequences are SQVTM and ANQGSEA. A second roughly 6 to 11 cycle PCR used barcoded and J-beta primers. MiXCR, run by TCRdb on the 5' RACE reads, gives a single entry per CDR3 protein. This sample has some 1.5 million distinct CDR3 sequences, with 28% found just once. Findings of the study overall: Measured against age, TCR beta diversity per million T cells decreased in a roughly linear manner.

A remark on this clonotype: The antigen remains unidentified.

This clonotype was sampled from a woman in her twenties or thirties in good health. The V and J genes are TRBV29-1 and TRBJ1-1, with D possibly being TRBD1 (6 bases). Sequencing used blood. The CDR3 bases are TGCAGCGCCTCGCAGGGACAAACCGCTGAAGCTTTCTTT. Amino acids: CSASQGQTAEAFF.